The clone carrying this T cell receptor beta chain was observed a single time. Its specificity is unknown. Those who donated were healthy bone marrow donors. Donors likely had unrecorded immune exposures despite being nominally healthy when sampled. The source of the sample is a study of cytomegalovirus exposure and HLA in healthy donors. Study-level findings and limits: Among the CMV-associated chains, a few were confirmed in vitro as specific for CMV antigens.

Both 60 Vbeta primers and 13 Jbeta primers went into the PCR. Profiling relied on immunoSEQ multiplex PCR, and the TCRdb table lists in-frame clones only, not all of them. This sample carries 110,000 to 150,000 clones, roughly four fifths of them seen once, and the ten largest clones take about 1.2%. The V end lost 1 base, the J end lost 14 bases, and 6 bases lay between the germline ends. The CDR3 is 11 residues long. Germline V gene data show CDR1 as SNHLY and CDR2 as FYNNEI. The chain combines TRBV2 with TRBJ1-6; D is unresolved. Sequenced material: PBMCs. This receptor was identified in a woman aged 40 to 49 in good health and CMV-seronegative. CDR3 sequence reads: CASSEGLTLHF. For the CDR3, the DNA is TGTGCCAGCAGTGAAGGGCTCACCCTCCACTTT.